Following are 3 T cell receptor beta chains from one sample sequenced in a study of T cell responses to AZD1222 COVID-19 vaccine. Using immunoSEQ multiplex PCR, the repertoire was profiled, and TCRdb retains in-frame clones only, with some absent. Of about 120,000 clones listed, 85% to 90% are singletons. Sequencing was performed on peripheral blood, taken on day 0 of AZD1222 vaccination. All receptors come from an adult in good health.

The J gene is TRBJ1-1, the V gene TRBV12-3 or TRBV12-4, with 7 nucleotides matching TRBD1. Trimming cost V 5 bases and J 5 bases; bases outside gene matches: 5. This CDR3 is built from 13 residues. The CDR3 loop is CASSLQGLTEAFF. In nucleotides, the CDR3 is TGTGCCAGCAGTCTACAGGGGTTAACTGAAGCTTTCTTT.

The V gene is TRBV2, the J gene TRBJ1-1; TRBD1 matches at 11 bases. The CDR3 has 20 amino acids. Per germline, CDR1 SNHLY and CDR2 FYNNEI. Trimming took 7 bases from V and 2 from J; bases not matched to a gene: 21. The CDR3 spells CASMITRERDRGKGNTEAFF. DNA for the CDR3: TGTGCCAGCATGATAACGAGGGAGAGGGACAGGGGGAAAGGAAACACTGAAGCTTTCTTT.

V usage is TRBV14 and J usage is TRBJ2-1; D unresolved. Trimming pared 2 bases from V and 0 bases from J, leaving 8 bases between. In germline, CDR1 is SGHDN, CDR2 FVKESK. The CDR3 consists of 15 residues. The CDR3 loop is CASSQIPSSYNEQFF. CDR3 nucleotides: TGTGCCAGCAGCCAAATTCCTAGCTCCTACAATGAGCAGTTCTTC.